This is a list of T cell receptor beta chains from one sample in a study of OX40 agonist ivuxolimab in advanced cancers. Assay: immunoSEQ multiplex PCR; the TCRdb copy retains only in-frame clones and omits some. Of more than 45,000 clones in the sample, 70% to 90% were seen once. The sequencing used CD4+ or CD8+ T cells sorted from blood, collected in a trial of the OX40 agonist ivuxolimab. The receptors shown here come from an adult with an advanced solid tumor such as melanoma, head and neck, liver or kidney cancer. The CDR3 runs from the conserved cysteine through the conserved F or W. The D gene is left open where the match is weak. Size values are once, few and many counts, or a class for expanded clones, and some rows have none.

>NA|TRBJ1-5|NA|TRBV5-4
CASSQGNQPQHF
TGTGCCAGCAGCCAGGGCAATCAGCCCCAGCATTTT
>NA|TRBJ2-7|few|TRBV5-5
CASSLRDLPPYEQYF
TGTGCCAGCAGTCTCCGGGACCTTCCGCCCTACGAGCAGTACTTC
>NA|TRBJ2-7|NA|TRBV20-1
CSALGSHEQYF
TGCAGTGCTTTGGGTAGCCACGAGCAGTACTTC
>TRBD1|TRBJ2-5|NA|TRBV2
CASRAPGQIQETQYF
TGTGCCAGCAGGGCCCCGGGACAGATACAAGAGACCCAGTACTTC
>TRBD2|TRBJ2-7|NA|TRBV19
CASSSRGGTYEQYF
TGTGCCAGTAGTAGCCGGGGGGGGACCTACGAGCAGTACTTC
>TRBD2|TRBJ2-3|NA|TRBV18
CASSPPGLAATDTQYF
TGTGCCAGCTCACCACCGGGACTAGCGGCCACAGATACGCAGTATTTT
>TRBD2|TRBJ2-1|NA|TRBV2
CASSWTSGSWNEQFF
TGTGCCAGCAGCTGGACTAGCGGGAGTTGGAATGAGCAGTTCTTC
>NA|TRBJ2-3|NA|TRBV10-2
CASRLPSTDTQYF
TGCGCCAGCAGGCTCCCTAGCACAGATACGCAGTATTTT
>TRBD1|TRBJ2-4|NA|TRBV10-3
CAISESTGQGFNIQYF
TGTGCCATCAGTGAGTCGACCGGACAGGGCTTTAACATTCAGTACTTC
>TRBD1|TRBJ1-4|NA|TRBV19
CASSIGQGNEKLFF
TGTGCCAGTAGTATTGGACAGGGGAATGAAAAACTGTTTTTT
>NA|TRBJ2-7|NA|TRBV28
CASLGLLYEQYF
TGTGCCAGCCTGGGACTGCTCTACGAGCAGTACTTC
>NA|TRBJ1-3|NA|TRBV6-9
CASSPLENLSGNTIYF
TGTGCCAGCAGCCCCCTGGAGAACCTCTCTGGAAACACCATATATTTT
>NA|TRBJ2-3|once|TRBV20-1
CSARGGDTQYF
TGCAGTGCTAGAGGAGGGGATACGCAGTATTTT
>NA|TRBJ1-4|few|TRBV27
CASSELGRVDEKLFF
TGTGCCAGCAGTGAATTGGGTAGGGTAGATGAAAAACTGTTTTTT
>TRBD1|TRBJ1-5|few|TRBV28
CASQGASQPQHF
TGTGCCAGCCAGGGGGCCAGTCAGCCCCAGCATTTT
>TRBD2|TRBJ2-1|NA|TRBV2
CASTTSVVFIF
TGTGCCAGCACTACTAGCGTCGTTTTCATCTTC
>NA|TRBJ1-3|NA|TRBV28
CASSLDTGYGNTIYF
TGTGCCAGCAGTTTAGACACAGGTTACGGAAACACCATATATTTT
>TRBD1|TRBJ2-7|once|TRBV5-1
CASSRDRVYEQYF
TGCGCCAGCAGCCGGGACAGGGTCTACGAGCAGTACTTC
>NA|TRBJ2-1|NA|TRBV30
CAWSPGGGYNEQFF
TGTGCCTGGAGCCCGGGCGGCGGTTACAATGAGCAGTTCTTC
>TRBD1|TRBJ2-5|once|TRBV5-6
CASSLERGRGTQYF
TGTGCCAGCAGCTTAGAGAGGGGGCGCGGGACCCAGTACTTC
>NA|TRBJ2-3|once|TRBV7-6
CASSLGITTDTQYF
TGTGCCAGCAGCTTAGGTATTACCACAGATACGCAGTATTTT
>NA|TRBJ1-1|NA|TRBV19
CATSETGRNAEAFF
TGTGCCACCTCAGAAACGGGTCGGAACGCTGAAGCTTTCTTT
>NA|TRBJ2-7|NA|TRBV7-6
CASSLDRAGESYEQYF
TGTGCCAGCAGCTTAGACCGGGCCGGAGAAAGCTACGAGCAGTACTTC
>TRBD2|TRBJ2-2|once|TRBV7-6
CASSLSREGLTGELFF
TGTGCCAGCAGCTTATCGCGGGAGGGCCTAACCGGGGAGCTGTTTTTT
>NA|TRBJ2-3|NA|TRBV5-1
CASSLEGGSTDTQYF
TGCGCCAGCAGCTTGGAAGGGGGTAGCACAGATACGCAGTATTTT
>NA|TRBJ2-5|NA|TRBV11-2
CASSLTTGLQETQYF
TGTGCCAGCAGCTTAACAACAGGGCTGCAAGAGACCCAGTACTTC
>NA|TRBJ1-2|NA|TRBV2
CASSGNTVQGLGNYGYTF
TGTGCCAGCAGTGGGAACACCGTGCAAGGGCTGGGGAACTATGGCTACACCTTC
>NA|TRBJ2-7|NA|TRBV2
CASSLWEREYF
TGTGCCAGCAGTTTGTGGGAGAGAGAGTACTTC